A selection of T cell receptor beta chains follows, all from one sample in a study of shared clonotypes between healthy human individuals. Assay: immunoSEQ multiplex PCR; the TCRdb copy retains only in-frame clones and omits some. The repertoire holds over a million clones, around 76% seen once, with approximately 1.5% in the top ten. Sequencing was performed on memory CD4+ T cells sorted from blood. These receptors were obtained from a man between 18 and 29 years old in good health. Each CDR3 is given with its conserved first and last residue. D genes are given only for firm matches. A row's size may be missing; if present it is once, few, many or a size class.

NA	NA	TRBV9	TRBJ1-4	CASSPAGTNEKLFF	TGTGCCAGCAGCCCCGCAGGGACTAACGAAAAACTGTTTTTT
NA	once	TRBV10-3	TRBJ2-1	CAISVGGYNEQFF	TGTGCCATCAGTGTAGGGGGCTACAATGAGCAGTTCTTC
TRBD1	NA	TRBV7-2	TRBJ1-3	CASSSRTGENTIYF	TGTGCCAGCAGCTCCAGGACAGGGGAAAACACCATATATTTT
NA	NA	TRBV18	TRBJ2-4	CASSPPGTTIHIQYF	TGTGCCAGCTCACCCCCCGGGACAACGATCCACATTCAGTACTTC
NA	NA	TRBV6-1	TRBJ2-4	CASSGRDPPYIQYF	TGTGCCAGCAGTGGCCGGGACCCCCCATACATTCAGTACTTC
NA	NA	TRBV29-1	TRBJ2-2	CSVARRAEANTGELFF	TGCAGCGTCGCCCGGCGGGCCGAGGCGAACACCGGGGAGCTGTTTTTT
NA	NA	TRBV29-1	TRBJ1-6	CGAMGSSYNSPLHF	TGCGGAGCCATGGGGAGCTCCTATAATTCACCCCTCCACTTT
TRBD1	NA	TRBV5-1	TRBJ2-6	CASSPRDRESSGANVLTF	TGCGCCAGCAGCCCGAGGGACAGGGAGAGCTCTGGGGCCAACGTCCTGACTTTC
NA	NA	TRBV7-2	TRBJ2-5	CASSYLEGETQYF	TGTGCCAGCAGCTACCTAGAGGGCGAGACCCAGTACTTC
NA	once	TRBV7-2	TRBJ2-1	CASSLVFGANNEQFF	TGTGCCAGCAGCTTAGTATTCGGGGCGAACAATGAGCAGTTCTTC
NA	once	TRBV20-1	TRBJ2-4	CSAWVNIQYF	TGCAGTGCTTGGGTCAACATTCAGTACTTC
NA	once	TRBV2	TRBJ1-5	CASSADKEQPQHF	TGTGCCAGCAGTGCGGACAAAGAACAGCCCCAGCATTTT
TRBD1	few	TRBV10-1	TRBJ2-5	CASSASDRVETQYF	TGCGCCAGCAGTGCTTCGGACAGGGTGGAGACCCAGTACTTC
NA	NA	TRBV30	TRBJ1-5	CAWSPRGTGNQPQHF	TGTGCCTGGTCCCCAAGGGGGACGGGCAATCAGCCCCAGCATTTT
NA	few	TRBV4-3	TRBJ1-5	CASSQRGNQPQHF	TGCGCCAGCAGCCAAAGAGGCAATCAGCCCCAGCATTTT
NA	NA	TRBV27	TRBJ2-4	CASSSQQGDIQYF	TGTGCCAGCAGTTCCCAACAGGGAGACATTCAGTACTTC
NA	NA	TRBV11-2	TRBJ2-7	CASSLQGTGSYEQYF	TGTGCCAGCAGTCTGCAAGGGACCGGCTCCTACGAGCAGTACTTC
TRBD1	NA	TRBV10-3	TRBJ2-7	CAISGTGTASSYEQYF	TGTGCCATCAGTGGTACCGGGACAGCCTCCTCCTACGAGCAGTACTTC
TRBD1	few	TRBV18	TRBJ2-1	CASSPGDRGRYEQFF	TGTGCCAGCTCACCCGGGGACAGGGGGCGGTATGAGCAGTTCTTC
NA	few	TRBV6-4	TRBJ2-3	CASSVPGLTDTQYF	TGTGCCAGCAGTGTACCGGGACTCACAGATACGCAGTATTTT
TRBD1	NA	TRBV11-2	TRBJ2-4	CASSPRDRSQNIQYF	TGTGCCAGCAGCCCCAGGGACAGGAGCCAAAACATTCAGTACTTC
TRBD1	NA	TRBV18	TRBJ1-4	CASSPGGTNEKLFF	TGTGCCAGCTCCCCAGGGGGGACTAATGAAAAACTGTTTTTT
NA	NA	TRBV10-3	TRBJ2-7	CAISDLGARSSYEQYF	TGTGCCATCAGTGATTTGGGGGCGAGGAGCTCCTACGAGCAGTACTTC
NA	NA	TRBV6-1	TRBJ2-7	CASSVSPKTYEQYF	TGTGCCAGCAGTGTGAGTCCGAAAACCTACGAGCAGTACTTC
TRBD2	NA	TRBV30	TRBJ2-2	CAWRAGTRFTGELFF	TGTGCCTGGAGGGCCGGGACTAGATTCACCGGGGAGCTGTTTTTT
NA	NA	TRBV18	TRBJ1-1	CASSPPGLTEAFF	TGTGCCAGCTCACCCCCAGGCTTGACTGAAGCTTTCTTT
NA	NA	TRBV7-9	TRBJ1-5	CASSFEGLDQPQHF	TGTGCCAGCAGCTTTGAGGGGTTGGATCAGCCCCAGCATTTT
NA	NA	TRBV28	TRBJ1-4	CASSRKQGASEKLFF	TGTGCCAGCAGCCGGAAACAGGGAGCTTCTGAAAAACTGTTTTTT
TRBD1	NA	TRBV18	TRBJ2-7	CASSQNRGISYEQYF	TGTGCCAGCTCACAAAACAGGGGGATCTCCTACGAGCAGTACTTC
NA	NA	TRBV4-1	TRBJ1-2	CASRLQGHGYTF	TGCGCCAGCAGATTACAGGGTCATGGCTACACCTTC
NA	NA	TRBV7-3	TRBJ1-2	CASSPGQQTRYGYTF	TGTGCCAGCAGCCCAGGGCAGCAGACCCGCTATGGCTACACCTTC
NA	NA	TRBV28	TRBJ1-4	CATRGGGIGEKLFF	TGTGCCACCCGCGGGGGTGGTATCGGTGAAAAACTGTTTTTT
NA	NA	TRBV2	TRBJ1-4	CASSENRLSEKLFF	TGTGCCAGCAGTGAAAACAGGCTTTCGGAAAAACTGTTTTTT
NA	NA	TRBV27	TRBJ1-5	CASSWGSNQPQHF	TGTGCCAGCAGCTGGGGTAGCAATCAGCCCCAGCATTTT
NA	NA	TRBV6-5	TRBJ1-2	CASRHRVEENYGYTF	TGTGCCAGCAGACACAGGGTGGAGGAAAACTATGGCTACACCTTC
TRBD1	many	TRBV4-3	TRBJ2-2	CASSRDRGYTGELFF	TGCGCCAGCAGCCGTGACAGGGGGTATACCGGGGAGCTGTTTTTT
TRBD1	NA	TRBV6-1	TRBJ2-7	CASRTPGTGPYEQYF	TGTGCCAGCAGGACCCCCGGGACAGGGCCCTACGAGCAGTACTTC
NA	NA	TRBV11-2	TRBJ1-6	CASSLVEGSPLHF	TGTGCCAGCAGCTTAGTTGAGGGATCACCCCTCCACTTT
NA	NA	TRBV6-5	TRBJ1-1	CASSNQLYTEAFF	TGTGCCAGCAGTAACCAGCTTTACACTGAAGCTTTCTTT
NA	NA	TRBV5-6	TRBJ1-1	CASSIVNTEAFF	TGTGCCAGCAGTATAGTGAACACTGAAGCTTTCTTT
TRBD1	NA	TRBV19	TRBJ1-2	CASTTQGASGYTF	TGTGCCAGTACCACACAGGGGGCGAGTGGCTACACCTTC
TRBD2	NA	TRBV6-5	TRBJ2-7	CASSYGFAGESYEQYF	TGTGCCAGCAGTTACGGGTTCGCGGGAGAAAGCTACGAGCAGTACTTC
NA	NA	TRBV11-2	TRBJ2-5	CASSHLLQYQETQYF	TGTGCCAGCAGTCACCTACTCCAGTACCAAGAGACCCAGTACTTC
NA	once	TRBV25-1	TRBJ2-7	CASSGTAFEQYF	TGTGCCAGCAGTGGGACAGCCTTCGAGCAGTACTTC
TRBD1	once	TRBV11-2	TRBJ2-1	CASSLMGTGAYNEQFF	TGTGCCAGCAGCTTAATGGGGACAGGGGCTTACAATGAGCAGTTCTTC